A single sample gave rise to the 5 T cell receptor beta chains below, sequenced in a study of T cells in localized non-small cell lung cancer. Assay used: immunoSEQ multiplex PCR; TCRdb lists only in-frame clones, some missing. Of about 52,000 clones listed, 85% to 90% are singletons. Specimen: PBMCs, collected before any cancer treatment. These receptors were obtained from a female donor with stage II lung adenocarcinoma.

J is TRBJ2-5 and V is TRBV7-3, with 8 bases fitting TRBD2. Trimming cost V 1 base and J 2 bases; bases outside gene matches: 3. The CDR3 is 15 amino acids. Germline V lookup: CDR1 SGHTA, CDR2 FQGTGA. The CDR3 sequence is CASSLMPSGQETQYF. The CDR3 coding sequence is TGTGCCAGCAGCTTAATGCCTAGCGGGCAAGAGACCCAGTACTTC.

J is TRBJ2-2 and V is TRBV6-1; D is unresolved. This CDR3 has 13 amino acids. Between the trimmed V and J ends, which lost 7 bases and 7 bases, there was a span of 13 bases. Germline values: CDR1 MNHNS, CDR2 SASEGT. CDR3 amino acids: CASNPTGGGELFF. The CDR3, as DNA: TGTGCCAGCAACCCGACTGGTGGCGGGGAGCTGTTTTTT.

V gene TRBV5-1 combines with J gene TRBJ2-1, with unresolved D. V shed 1 base and J shed 2 bases, with 4 bases lying between them. This CDR3 is 13 amino acids long. Per germline, CDR1 SGHRS and CDR2 YFSETQ. For the CDR3, the DNA is TGCGCCAGCAGCTTGTTGCCCTACAATGAGCAGTTCTTC. Amino acid sequence: CASSLLPYNEQFF.

The V gene is TRBV4-1, the J gene TRBJ1-1, with TRBD1 identical over 12 bases. Germline trimming cut 1 base from V and 7 bases from J; bases unmatched to any gene: 4. This CDR3 region has 15 residues. CDR1 and CDR2 (germline): MGHRA, YSYEKL. The DNA of the CDR3 is TGCGCCAGCAGCCAAGGGGGACAGGGGGCCAATGAAGCTTTCTTT. It translates to CASSQGGQGANEAFF.

This clone is a singleton in its sample. The chain has TRBV7-3 and TRBJ2-3; D gene unclear. The CDR3 totals 15 residues. The germline V gene has CDR1 SGHTA and CDR2 FQGTGA. V was clipped by 4 bases and J by 3 bases, with 14 bases between them. As DNA, the CDR3 is TGTGCCAGCAGCTCCCAGGCCGGGCGGACAGATACGCAGTATTTT. Amino acids: CASSSQAGRTDTQYF.